This T cell receptor (beta chain) was recorded in a study of T cells in Graves' hyperthyroidism and ophthalmopathy. Study overall: At initial diagnosis, before any treatment had begun, peripheral blood was obtained.

In this sample, this clonotype turned up many times. What it binds is not known. Study conclusions and caveats: Most clonotypes that expanded in the thyroid above 0.001 also showed up in blood.

Exclusion of patients followed from uncontrolled infection, other autoimmune disease, pregnancy or lactation. There were TCR beta CDR3 regions amplified from RNA transcripts. An initial round of RT-PCR targeting the TCR CDR3 relied on the HTBI primer set. One entry per CDR3 protein, called by TCRdb with MiXCR from the multiplex PCR reads. The sample shows almost 600,000 distinct CDR3 sequences, 11% to 15% of them seen only once. Trimming took off 1 base at V and 3 bases at J, with 13 bases between the two ends. The CDR3 sequence is 15 residues long. In germline, CDR1 is SGHNT, CDR2 YENEEA. The clonotype comes from a woman aged 25 to 39 with Graves' hyperthyroidism that later progressed to Graves' ophthalmopathy. The sequencing sample was made of blood. The chain has TRBV11-3 and TRBJ2-7; perhaps TRBD1 as D (6 bases). CDR3 in DNA: TGTGCCAGCAGCTTAGGGCAGGGGTTAATCTACGAGCAGTACTTC. Amino acid sequence: CASSLGQGLIYEQYF.